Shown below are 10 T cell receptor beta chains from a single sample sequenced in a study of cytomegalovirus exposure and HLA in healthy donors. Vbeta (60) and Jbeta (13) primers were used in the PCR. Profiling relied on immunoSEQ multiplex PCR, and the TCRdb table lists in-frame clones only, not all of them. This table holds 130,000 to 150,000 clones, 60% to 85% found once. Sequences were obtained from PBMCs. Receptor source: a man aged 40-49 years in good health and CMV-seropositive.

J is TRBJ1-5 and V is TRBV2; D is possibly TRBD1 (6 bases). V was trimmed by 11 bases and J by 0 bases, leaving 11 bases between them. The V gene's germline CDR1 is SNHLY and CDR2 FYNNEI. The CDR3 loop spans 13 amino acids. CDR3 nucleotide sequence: TGTGCCGCAGGGGAACTTAGCAATCAGCCCCAGCATTTT. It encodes CAAGELSNQPQHF.

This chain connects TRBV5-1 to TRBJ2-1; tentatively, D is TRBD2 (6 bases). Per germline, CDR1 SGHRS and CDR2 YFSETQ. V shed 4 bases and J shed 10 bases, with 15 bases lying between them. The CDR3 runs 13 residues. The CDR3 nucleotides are TGCGCCAGCAGCAAGCACACCGGAGGGGAGCAGTTCTTC. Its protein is CASSKHTGGEQFF.

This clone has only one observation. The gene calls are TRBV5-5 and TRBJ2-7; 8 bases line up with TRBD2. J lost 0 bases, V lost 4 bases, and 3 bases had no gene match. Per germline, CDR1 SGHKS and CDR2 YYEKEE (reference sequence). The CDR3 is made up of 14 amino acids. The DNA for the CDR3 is TGTGCCAGCAGCCTAGCGGGCAGCTCCTACGAGCAGTACTTC. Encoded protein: CASSLAGSSYEQYF. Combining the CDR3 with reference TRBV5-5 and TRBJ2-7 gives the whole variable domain DAGVTQSPTHLIKTRGQQVTLRCSPISGHKSVSWYQQVLGQGPQFIFQYYEKEERGRGNFPDRFSARQFPNYSSELNVNALLLGDSALYLCASSLAGSSYEQYFGPGTRLTVT.

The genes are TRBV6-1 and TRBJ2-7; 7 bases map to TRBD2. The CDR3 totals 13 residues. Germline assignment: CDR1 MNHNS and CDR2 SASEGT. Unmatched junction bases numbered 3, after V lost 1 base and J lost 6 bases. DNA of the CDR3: TGTGCCAGCAGTGAAGGACTAGCATCCGAGCAGTACTTC. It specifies CASSEGLASEQYF.

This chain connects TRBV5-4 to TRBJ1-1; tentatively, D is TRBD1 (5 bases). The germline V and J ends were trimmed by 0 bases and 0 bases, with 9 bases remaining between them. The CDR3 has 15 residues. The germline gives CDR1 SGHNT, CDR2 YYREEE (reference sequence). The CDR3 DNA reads TGTGCCAGCAGCTTGGCAGACAGATTGAACACTGAAGCTTTCTTT. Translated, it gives CASSLADRLNTEAFF.

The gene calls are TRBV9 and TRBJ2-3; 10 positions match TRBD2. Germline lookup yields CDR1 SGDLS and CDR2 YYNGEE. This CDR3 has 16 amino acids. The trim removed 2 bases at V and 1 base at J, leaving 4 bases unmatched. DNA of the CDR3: TGTGCCAGCAGCGTCCAGCGGGAGGGCGGCACAGATACGCAGTATTTT. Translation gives CASSVQREGGTDTQYF.

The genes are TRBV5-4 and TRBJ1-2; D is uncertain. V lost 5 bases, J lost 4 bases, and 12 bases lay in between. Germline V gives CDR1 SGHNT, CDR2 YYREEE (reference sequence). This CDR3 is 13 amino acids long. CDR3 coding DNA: TGTGCCAGCAGTGATGGGAGACGCTATGGCTACACCTTC. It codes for CASSDGRRYGYTF. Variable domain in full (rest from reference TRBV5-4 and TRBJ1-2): ETGVTQSPTHLIKTRGQQVTLRCSSQSGHNTVSWYQQALGQGPQFIFQYYREEENGRGNFPPRFSGLQFPNYSSELNVNALELDDSALYLCASSDGRRYGYTFGSGTRLTVV.

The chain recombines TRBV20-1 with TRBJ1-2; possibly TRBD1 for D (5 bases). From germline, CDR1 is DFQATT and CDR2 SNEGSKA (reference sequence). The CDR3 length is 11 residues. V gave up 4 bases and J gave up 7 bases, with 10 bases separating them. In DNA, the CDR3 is TGCAGTGCTAACCAGGGTAGTGGCTACACCTTC. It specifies CSANQGSGYTF.

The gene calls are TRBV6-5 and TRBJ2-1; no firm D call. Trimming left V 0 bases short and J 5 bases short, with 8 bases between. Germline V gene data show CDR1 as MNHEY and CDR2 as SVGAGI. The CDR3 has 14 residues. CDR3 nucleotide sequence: TGTGCCAGCAGTTACTCGATACTGGACAATGAGCAGTTCTTC. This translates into CASSYSILDNEQFF.

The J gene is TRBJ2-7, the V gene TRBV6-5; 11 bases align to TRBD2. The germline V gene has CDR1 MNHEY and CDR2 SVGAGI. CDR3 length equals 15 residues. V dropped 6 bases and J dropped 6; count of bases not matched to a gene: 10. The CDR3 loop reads CASSRSLAGAPEQYF. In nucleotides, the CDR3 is TGTGCCAGCAGCCGCTCACTAGCGGGAGCCCCCGAGCAGTACTTC.